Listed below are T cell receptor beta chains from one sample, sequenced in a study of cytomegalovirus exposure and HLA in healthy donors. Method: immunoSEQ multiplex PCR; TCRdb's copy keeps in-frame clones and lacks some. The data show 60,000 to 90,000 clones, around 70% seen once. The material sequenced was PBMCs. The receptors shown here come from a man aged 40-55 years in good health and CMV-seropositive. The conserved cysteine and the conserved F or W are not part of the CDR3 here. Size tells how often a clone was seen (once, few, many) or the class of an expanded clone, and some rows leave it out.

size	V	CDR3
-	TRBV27	ASSLVGQFVGNEQF
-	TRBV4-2	ASSQATGTTTNEKLF
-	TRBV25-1	ASSGQGMMDEQF
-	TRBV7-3	ASSLTSGGQETQY
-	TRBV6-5	ASSYSGTAGYGYT
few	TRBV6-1	ASTLQGEVTGELF
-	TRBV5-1	ASSSDRAQYGYT
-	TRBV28	ASSSGQNTEAF
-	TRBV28	ASRTTGQSYEQY
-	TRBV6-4	ASSVPRQGDHCNQPQH
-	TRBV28	ASTLPGSNQPQH
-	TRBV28	ASSVGTVGTEAF
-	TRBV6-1	ASSEGQGVGANYGYT
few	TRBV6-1	ASSERVPYEQY
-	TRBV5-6	ASASANTGELF
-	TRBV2	ASSVVENYGYT
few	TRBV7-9	ASSSWVLRGQDGYT
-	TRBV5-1	ASSLMQDTEAF
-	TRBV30	AWSRMASAGELF
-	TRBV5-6	ASSLYRGLMDTGELF
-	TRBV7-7	ASSSGQPSLGELF
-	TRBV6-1	ASSEEVRLDTYEQY
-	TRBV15	ATSSASSGGSEQY
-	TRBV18	ASSPPDRSMNTEAF
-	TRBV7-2	ASSSPAGSGNTIY
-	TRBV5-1	ASSLDGGGNQPQH
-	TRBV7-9	ASSLGWGGNTEAF
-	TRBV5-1	ASSWRDGEKLF
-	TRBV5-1	ASSLGQGGTEAF
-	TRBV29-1	SVGRSGSNYGYT
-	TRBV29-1	SAETGANTEAF